These 22 T cell receptor beta chains came from one sample sequenced in a study of blood T cell repertoires in COVID-19. Profiled with immunoSEQ multiplex PCR; TCRdb holds only in-frame clones, not every one. Here the sample spans 150,000 or so clones, roughly 80% being singletons. The sequenced sample was peripheral blood. The receptors derive from a woman aged 40 to 50 with COVID-19, enrolled during active disease.

V is TRBV19 and J is TRBJ2-5; D is perhaps TRBD1 (5 bases). The CDR3 spans 15 residues. Germline-derived CDR1 and CDR2 are LNHDA and SQIVND (reference sequence). The V end lost 7 bases, the J end lost 0 bases, and 15 bases lay between the germline ends. This CDR3 reads CASNQGSRNQETQYF. The DNA of the CDR3 is TGTGCCAGTAATCAGGGTTCCCGTAACCAAGAGACCCAGTACTTC.

J is TRBJ2-2 and V is TRBV3-1 (or the pseudogene TRBV3-2); TRBD1 is a possible D gene (6 bases). The V end lost 9 bases, the J end lost 5 bases, and 10 bases lay between the germline ends. Looked up from germline, CDR1 is LGHDT and CDR2 is YNNKEL (reference sequence). The CDR3 runs 12 residues. The CDR3 is CASLRGTGELFF. Written as DNA, the CDR3 is TGTGCCAGTCTGAGGGGGACCGGGGAGCTGTTTTTT.

V usage is TRBV6-5 and J usage is TRBJ2-3; TRBD2 aligns across 7 bases. The CDR3 is made up of 14 amino acids. Germline CDR1 MNHEY, CDR2 SVGAGI. The junction had 10 bases not matched to a gene; V was cut back by 5 bases and J by 8 bases. The DNA of the CDR3 is TGTGCCAGCAGTCCTAGCGGTCACACTGGTACGCAGTATTTT. Translating gives CASSPSGHTGTQYF.

This chain uses TRBV28 with TRBJ2-3, with TRBD2 as a possible D gene (5 bases). Germline V gene data show CDR1 as MDHEN and CDR2 as SYDVKM. Trimming took 3 bases from V and 1 from J, leaving 14 bases between them. The CDR3 length is 16 residues. CDR3 sequence (DNA): TGTGCCAGCAGTTTGGGATCTTGGGGAGGCACAGATACGCAGTATTTT. This codes for CASSLGSWGGTDTQYF. Complete variable domain (other parts from reference TRBV28 and TRBJ2-3): DVKVTQSSRYLVKRTGEKVFLECVQDMDHENMFWYRQDPGLGLRLIYFSYDVKMKEKGDIPEGYSVSREKKERFSLILESASTNQTSMYLCASSLGSWGGTDTQYFGPGTRLTVL.

This clone was counted once. A read error may account for a junction end that differs from germline. The chain uses TRBV14 and TRBJ1-2, with D possibly TRBD1 on 5 matching bases. Germline V gene lookup returns CDR1 SGHDN and CDR2 FVKESK. This CDR3 has 13 residues. CDR3 region: CASSQDIWTSPTF. CDR3 DNA: TGTGCCAGCAGCCAAGATATTTGGACAAGCCCTACATTC.

This chain links TRBV9 with TRBJ1-2, with D perhaps matching TRBD1 (5 bases). Trimming removed 0 bases at V and 4 bases at J, with 10 bases between. The germline CDR1 and CDR2 sequences are SGDLS and YYNGEE. The CDR3 contains 14 residues. Here the CDR3 reads CASSVGARAYGYTF. CDR3 in DNA: TGTGCCAGCAGCGTAGGTGCCAGGGCCTATGGCTACACCTTC.

V gene TRBV11-2 combines with J gene TRBJ2-2, with TRBD2 matching over 10 bases. This CDR3 region has 17 residues. The germline CDR1 and CDR2 sequences are SGHAT and FQNNGV. V was pared by 1 base and J by 4 bases, with 6 bases of the junction left unmatched. CDR3 region: CASSLGGSGRFTGELFF. The DNA of the CDR3 is TGTGCCAGCAGCTTAGGAGGTAGCGGGAGGTTCACCGGGGAGCTGTTTTTT.

Many counts were recorded for this clone. DNA for the CDR3: TGTGCCAGCAGCTTAGGGTGGGCACGGTATAATTCACCCCTCCACTTT. Protein sequence: CASSLGWARYNSPLHF. The V call is TRBV11-2, the J call TRBJ1-6; no firm D call. V was cut by 1 base and J by 4 bases, with 11 bases left in between. Germline V gene sequence: CDR1 SGHAT, CDR2 FQNNGV. This CDR3 contains 16 residues.

This clone has more than one count but fewer than ten. The chain has TRBV25-1 and TRBJ2-5; weak D call: TRBD1 (6 bases). V lost 3 bases and J lost 4, with 15 bases in between. The CDR3 spans 15 residues. Germline loops: CDR1 MGHDK, CDR2 SYGVNS. CDR3: CASSDITGYAETQYF. The CDR3 DNA is TGTGCCAGCAGTGATATAACAGGGTACGCAGAGACCCAGTACTTC.

This clone was seen a handful of times. The chain recombines TRBV5-1 with TRBJ1-6; tentative D call: TRBD1 (5 bases). The CDR3 loop spans 16 amino acids. The V gene's germline CDR1 is SGHRS and CDR2 YFSETQ. V dropped 0 bases and J dropped 3 bases, with 10 bases sitting between them. The CDR3 reads CASSLAIGDYNSPLHF. CDR3 sequence (DNA): TGCGCCAGCAGCTTGGCCATAGGGGACTATAATTCACCCCTCCACTTT. Looking up the rest from reference TRBV5-1 and TRBJ1-6 gives the full variable domain: KAGVTQTPRYLIKTRGQQVTLSCSPISGHRSVSWYQQTPGQGLQFLFEYFSETQRNKGNFPGRFSGRQFSNSRSEMNVSTLELGDSALYLCASSLAIGDYNSPLHFGNGTRLTVT.

This chain uses TRBV28 with TRBJ2-1; D may be TRBD2 (6 bases). V was clipped by 4 bases and J by 6 bases, with 16 bases between them. The CDR3 has 15 residues. Per germline, CDR1 MDHEN and CDR2 SYDVKM. Here the CDR3 DNA reads TGTGCCAGCAGTTCGTGGCTAAGGGGAGGCAATGAGCAGTTCTTC. It encodes CASSSWLRGGNEQFF.

V gene TRBV30 combines with J gene TRBJ1-1; D is undetermined. In germline, CDR1 is GTSNPN, CDR2 SVGIG (reference sequence). Trimming removed 0 bases at V and 6 bases at J, with 14 bases between. The CDR3 has 14 residues. DNA for the CDR3: TGTGCCTGGAGTGTAAACTCCCGGGGTGCTGAAGCTTTCTTT. It specifies CAWSVNSRGAEAFF.

This clone was counted between two and nine times. The V and J genes are TRBV3-1 (or the pseudogene TRBV3-2) and TRBJ2-5; TRBD1 aligns across 7 bases. This CDR3 spans 17 amino acids. J was trimmed by 1 base and V by 2 bases; bases with no gene match: 10. Germline V gives CDR1 LGHDT, CDR2 YNNKEL (reference sequence). CDR3 loop: CASSQPPRQGLQETQYF. The CDR3 DNA sequence: TGTGCCAGCAGCCAACCTCCGAGACAGGGCCTCCAAGAGACCCAGTACTTC.

This sequence joins TRBV29-1 and TRBJ1-2; perhaps TRBD1 as D (6 bases). The V gene's germline CDR1 is SQVTM and CDR2 ANQGSEA. Trimming took off 7 bases at V and 1 base at J, with 19 bases between the two ends. The CDR3 length is 15 residues. CDR3 bases: TGCAGCGCCCCCATCTGGGACAAAGATAACTATGGCTACACCTTC. Its translation is CSAPIWDKDNYGYTF.

J is TRBJ2-1 and V is TRBV28; D call uncertain. From germline, CDR1 is MDHEN and CDR2 SYDVKM. V gave up 6 bases and J gave up 4 bases, with 4 bases separating them. The CDR3 runs 11 residues. Here the CDR3 reads CASSLYNEQFF. For the CDR3, the DNA is TGTGCCAGCAGCCTGTACAATGAGCAGTTCTTC.

The V call is TRBV14, the J call TRBJ2-1, with D perhaps matching TRBD1 (6 bases). CDR3 length: 16 residues. Germline V gene data show CDR1 as SGHDN and CDR2 as FVKESK. Trimming took off 0 bases at V and 0 bases at J, with 9 bases between the two ends. The CDR3 reads CASSQEGAISYNEQFF. The CDR3 nucleotides are TGTGCCAGCAGCCAAGAGGGGGCGATCTCCTACAATGAGCAGTTCTTC.

The chain is built from TRBV10-2 and TRBJ2-1, with 10 bases matching TRBD1. Trimming cost V 8 bases and J 7 bases; bases outside gene matches: 2. Germline V gene sequence: CDR1 WSHSY, CDR2 SAAADI. CDR3 length equals 12 residues. Here the CDR3 reads CASGDRGNEQFF. CDR3 sequence (DNA): TGCGCCAGCGGGGACAGGGGAAATGAGCAGTTCTTC.

The chain employs TRBV5-6 and TRBJ2-1; D not certain. The CDR3 contains 14 residues. From germline, CDR1 is SGHDT and CDR2 YYEEEE. Trimming took 0 bases from V and 9 from J, leaving 13 bases between them. The DNA of the CDR3 is TGTGCCAGCAGCTTGGGAAACGTCTATGGTGAGCAGTTCTTC. Translating it yields CASSLGNVYGEQFF.

This chain connects TRBV3-1 (or the pseudogene TRBV3-2) to TRBJ2-1; 9 bases are a match to TRBD2. Per the germline V gene, CDR1 is LGHDT and CDR2 is YNNKEL (reference sequence). The junction had 8 bases not matched to a gene; V was cut back by 6 bases and J by 5 bases. CDR3 length: 15 residues. The CDR3 is CASSFTSGWDNEQFF. DNA for the CDR3: TGTGCCAGCAGTTTTACTAGCGGGTGGGACAATGAGCAGTTCTTC.

This chain links TRBV13 with TRBJ2-3; 12 nucleotides match TRBD1. Germline-derived CDR1 and CDR2 are PRHDT and FYEKMQ (reference sequence). The CDR3 consists of 16 residues. V dropped 5 bases and J dropped 4; count of bases not matched to a gene: 7. The CDR3 DNA follows: TGTGCCAGCAGCCCCGGGACAGGGGGCTCTGCAGATACGCAGTATTTT. This encodes CASSPGTGGSADTQYF.

The chain couples TRBV5-1 to TRBJ1-5; maybe TRBD1 (6 bases). This CDR3 contains 14 residues. Germline V gene sequence: CDR1 SGHRS, CDR2 YFSETQ. The germline V and J ends were trimmed by 1 base and 7 bases, with 12 bases remaining between them. The CDR3 region is CASSLTGSDQPQHF. The CDR3 DNA follows: TGCGCCAGCAGCTTGACAGGGAGTGACCAGCCCCAGCATTTT. The entire variable domain, with the rest obtained from reference TRBV5-1 and TRBJ1-5, is as follows: KAGVTQTPRYLIKTRGQQVTLSCSPISGHRSVSWYQQTPGQGLQFLFEYFSETQRNKGNFPGRFSGRQFSNSRSEMNVSTLELGDSALYLCASSLTGSDQPQHFGDGTRLSIL.

The rearrangement uses TRBV7-8 and TRBJ2-1, with 8 bases lining up with TRBD1. The CDR3 has 14 residues. The junction had 2 bases not matched to a gene; V was cut back by 1 base and J by 6 bases. Per germline, CDR1 SGHVS and CDR2 FQNEAQ. The chain's CDR3 is CASSLGTGTNEQFF. For the CDR3, the DNA is TGTGCCAGCAGCTTAGGGACAGGGACCAATGAGCAGTTCTTC.